The present entry profiles one T cell receptor (beta chain) with its context. Per the authors' pipeline: Amplification of reference gene primers provided the estimated nucleated cell counts. The data were produced by immunoSEQ multiplex PCR, yet TCRdb's version contains in-frame clones alone and is incomplete. D and trimming were read from the DNA, whereas the V and J calls and clone size are those reported in that table. The table lists about 76,000 clones, 82% of them singletons, with roughly a quarter in the top ten. The source of the sample is a study of blood T cell repertoires in COVID-19. Looking at the study overall: Samples representing acute and convalescent COVID-19 were sourced from the United States, Italy and Spain. Nucleic acid was either cDNA or gDNA, and it came from T cells, B-cell-depleted T cells, or PBMCs.

Looked up from germline, CDR1 is LNHDA and CDR2 is SQIVND (reference sequence). The CDR3 extends over 13 amino acids. V lost 7 bases, J lost 4 bases, and 11 bases lay in between. This clonotype was sampled from a human donor in a cohort sampled during active COVID-19. The sequencing input was peripheral blood. The chain recombines TRBV19 with TRBJ2-1; the D gene is possibly TRBD1 (6 bases). CDR3: CASTDSGYNEQFF. The DNA of the CDR3 is TGTGCCAGTACGGACAGTGGGTACAATGAGCAGTTCTTC.